Included here is one T cell receptor beta chain sequence, with context. As yet, its antigen is unknown. CDR1 is MNHEY and CDR2 is SMNVEV in the germline V gene (reference sequence). The CDR3 totals 15 residues. The V end lost 4 bases, the J end lost 2 bases, and 15 bases lay between the germline ends. In every patient, relapse followed autologous stem cell transplantation, while exposure to brentuximab vedotin differed. The data are from a study of PD-1 blockade in classical Hodgkin lymphoma. Study conclusions and caveats: Repertoire difference causes, possibly disease activity or prior therapy, remain undefined. Compared with baseline, CD4+ but not CD8+ TCR diversity had risen significantly by C4D1. Compared with healthy donors, newly diagnosed patients reportedly showed lower baseline TCR diversity. Some patients began nivolumab under 1 year after ASCT. These patients were excluded from later analyses.

Profiled with immunoSEQ multiplex PCR; TCRdb holds only in-frame clones, not every one. In the table there are some 93,000 clones, approximately 92% of which are singletons. The chain recombines TRBV27 with TRBJ2-7; possibly TRBD2 for D (5 bases). Material: peripheral blood mononuclear cells (PBMCs), obtained before the second cycle of nivolumab. The receptor was isolated from a human donor with classical Hodgkin lymphoma. Written as DNA, the CDR3 is TGTGCCAGCAGTTCCAACTCGCTAGCCACCTACGAGCAGTACTTC. This codes for CASSSNSLATYEQYF.